The rows below give T cell receptor beta chains drawn from one sample of a study of human T cells and chemical hapten exposure. TCRdb fed the reads into MiXCR, producing one record per CDR3 protein. The sample lists around 120,000 distinct CDR3 sequences, approximately 9% occurring once. Sequenced input: whole blood. These receptor sequences come from a human donor in good health. Some clones in this sample may be carry-over from other donors' samples. Both conserved end residues are part of each CDR3. A D gene is named only where the DNA matches it firmly. Size is omitted from some rows. Given values are once, few, many or a class for expanded clones.

few TRBD2 TRBJ2-1 TRBV5-1 TGCGCCAGCAGCCCTGAGCGAAAGGGACTAGCGGGAGACCAGTTCTTC CASSPERKGLAGDQFF
- - TRBJ1-1 TRBV7-2 TGTGCCAGCAGCTCCAACAGGGCCGCGAACACTGAACCTTTCTTT CASSSNRAANTEPFF
few - TRBJ1-1 TRBV12-3/TRBV12-4 TGTGCCAGCAGTACCGACAAGGGGAGCACTGAAGCTTTCTTT CASSTDKGSTEAFF
few - TRBJ2-1 TRBV12-3/TRBV12-4 TGTGCCAGCAGTTTCGTCAGAAACAATGAGCAGTTCTTC CASSFVRNNEQFF
- TRBD1 TRBJ2-7 TRBV7-9 TGTGCCAGCAGCCCAAGGACAGGGGGCCGCTACGAGCAGTACTTC CASSPRTGGRYEQYF
- - TRBJ2-1 TRBV28 TGTGCCAGCAGTTCCCAAGCGAGGGGGGGGAATGAGCAGTTCTTC CASSSQARGGNEQFF
many - TRBJ1-1 TRBV2 TGTGCCAGCAGGCGGACGGGCGTGAACACTGAAGCTTTCTTT CASRRTGVNTEAFF
many TRBD1 TRBJ2-5 TRBV5-1 TGCGCCAGCAGCTTCGCGCCGGGACAGCAAGAGACCCAGTACTTC CASSFAPGQQETQYF
many - TRBJ2-7 TRBV18 TGTGCCAGCTCACCAGGGTCTGCCAGCTCCTACGAGCAGTACTTC CASSPGSASSYEQYF
few - TRBJ1-5 TRBV7-9 TGTGCCAGCAGCTTAGACGATCAGCCCCAGCATTTT CASSLDDQPQHF
many - TRBJ1-3 TRBV4-3 TGCGCCAGCAGCCAAGACACTCAAACAAGAAACACCATATATTTT CASSQDTQTRNTIYF
few - TRBJ2-7 TRBV29-1 TGCAGCGTCGGACAGTTCACCTACGAGCAGTACTTC CSVGQFTYEQYF
many - TRBJ2-3 TRBV28 TGTGCCAGCAGTCGGGACAGCACAGATACGCAGTATTTT CASSRDSTDTQYF
- TRBD1 TRBJ2-7 TRBV12-3/TRBV12-4 TGTGCCAGCAGTACAGGGGGCGGGTACGAGCAGTACTTC CASSTGGGYEQYF
- - TRBJ1-6 TRBV4-1 TGCGCCAGCAGCCTAGGGGGTCAGCCCTATAATTCACCCCTCCACTTT CASSLGGQPYNSPLHF
few TRBD2 TRBJ2-3 TRBV25-1 TGTGCCAGCAGTGAACAGCGGGACGGCTCAGATACGCAGTATTTT CASSEQRDGSDTQYF
- - TRBJ1-2 TRBV29-1 TGCAGCGTTGAGTCCGGGGAGGCCACTGGCTACACCTTC CSVESGEATGYTF
- TRBD1 TRBJ2-7 TRBV2 TGTGCCAGCACCTCCCCGCGGACAGGGGACTACGAGCAGTACTTC CASTSPRTGDYEQYF
many - TRBJ1-5 TRBV19 TGTGCCAGTAGGCCCGGGGCGTCGGGCAATCAGCCCCAGCATTTT CASRPGASGNQPQHF
- - TRBJ2-7 TRBV7-2 TGTGCCAGCAGACCGCGGGGCAGGGGGAGGTACGAGCAGTACTTC CASRPRGRGRYEQYF
few TRBD1 TRBJ2-7 TRBV19 TGTGCCAGTAGTCGGCAGGGGGCACCCTACGAGCAGTACTTC CASSRQGAPYEQYF
- TRBD2 TRBJ2-7 TRBV5-1 TGCGCCAGCAGCTTGGCAGCGGGAGGATTAAGCTCCTACGAGCAGTACTTC CASSLAAGGLSSYEQYF
few - TRBJ1-1 TRBV14 TGTGCCAGCAGCCAAGATCTGAACACTGAAGCTTTCTTT CASSQDLNTEAFF
- - TRBJ1-1 TRBV29-1 TGCAGCGGGGACGGCAGGGCAACTGAAGCTTTCTTT CSGDGRATEAFF
- - TRBJ2-1 TRBV5-1 TGCGCCAGCAGCTGGGGGGGCCAGAGTTACAATGAGCAGTTCTTC CASSWGGQSYNEQFF
few TRBD2 TRBJ2-1 TRBV29-1 TGCAGCGCCAGGTTCGTGGGACTAGTTTTGGATGAGCAGTTCTTC CSARFVGLVLDEQFF
many TRBD1 TRBJ1-5 TRBV5-1 TGCGCCAGCAGCTTGGGAGGGACAGTCAATCAGCCCCAGCATTTT CASSLGGTVNQPQHF
few - TRBJ1-4 TRBV27 TGTGCCAGCGGCAGGGGTGGTGGCGAAAAACTGTTTTTT CASGRGGGEKLFF
many - TRBJ2-7 TRBV10-3 TGTGCCATCAGTGAGAGCGGCCAATCCTACGAGCAGTACTTC CAISESGQSYEQYF
- - TRBJ2-2 TRBV11-2 TGTGCCAGCAGCTCCCAGTACACCGGGGAGCTGTTTTTT CASSSQYTGELFF
few TRBD1 TRBJ1-1 TRBV4-2 TGTGCCAGCAGCCGGGGGACAGGAGCGAACACTGAAGCTTTCTTT CASSRGTGANTEAFF
few - TRBJ1-4 TRBV10-3 TGTGCCATCAGTGAGAGGGGCCGGGAAAAACTGTTTTTT CAISERGREKLFF
few - TRBJ1-2 TRBV25-1 TGTGCCAGCAGTGAAGAAAGGCGATCCGATAACTATGGCTACACCTTC CASSEERRSDNYGYTF
- - TRBJ2-3 TRBV4-3 TGCGCCAGCAGCCAAGTGGTTGGCGGGGCTGGGACAGATACGCAGTATTTT CASSQVVGGAGTDTQYF
- TRBD2 TRBJ2-3 TRBV7-2 TGTGCCACCACACTAGAGCGGGGGGGCTGGGGTACGCAGTATTTT CATTLERGGWGTQYF
- - TRBJ2-7 TRBV14 TGTGCCAGCAGCCAAGAAGCAAGGTATAAGGGGAAGGGCTACGAGCAGTACTTC CASSQEARYKGKGYEQYF
many - TRBJ1-5 TRBV27 TGTGCCAGCAGCCCCGGACCCACCGGGCAGCCCCAGCATTTT CASSPGPTGQPQHF